One and the same sample provided the 18 T cell receptor beta chains below, sequenced in a study of identifying expanded T cells in peripheral blood. The protocol was immunoSEQ multiplex PCR, while the TCRdb copy is restricted to in-frame clones and leaves out a portion. The sample records 100,000 to 150,000 clones, roughly 90% being singletons. The sequenced sample consisted of blood. The receptors originated from a person aged 18 to 70 in good health.

The chain recombines TRBV5-1 with TRBJ2-5, with D tentatively TRBD2 (5 bases). Trimming pared 0 bases from V and 2 bases from J, leaving 8 bases between. CDR3 size: 14 residues. The germline V gene has CDR1 SGHRS and CDR2 YFSETQ. CDR3 nucleotide sequence: TGCGCCAGCAGCTTGGCTCCGGGGCAAGAGACCCAGTACTTC. It codes for CASSLAPGQETQYF.

This clone was detected once. The gene calls are TRBV6-5 and TRBJ2-7; TRBD1 aligns across 7 bases. V shed 10 bases, J shed 5 bases, and the junction held 8 bases outside the gene matches. This CDR3 spans 12 amino acids. Per germline, CDR1 MNHEY and CDR2 SVGAGI. The CDR3: CATQGDGDEQYF. The CDR3 DNA sequence: TGTGCCACCCAGGGGGATGGCGACGAGCAGTACTTC.

The sample holds one count of this clone. The V and J genes are TRBV19 and TRBJ2-3, with D uncertain. Trimming took off 10 bases at V and 4 bases at J, with 15 bases between the two ends. This CDR3 has 13 amino acids. From germline, CDR1 is LNHDA and CDR2 SQIVND (reference sequence). CDR3 protein: CATAAVGADTQYF. CDR3 nucleotide sequence: TGTGCCACCGCGGCGGTTGGGGCAGATACGCAGTATTTT.

The chain recombines TRBV6-5 with TRBJ2-2, with D possibly TRBD1 on 6 matching bases. From germline, CDR1 is MNHEY and CDR2 SVGAGI. The CDR3 spans 15 residues. The V end was cut by 5 bases, the J end by 4 bases, with 14 bases between. The CDR3 here is CASSPPGVSTGELFF. The CDR3 DNA reads TGTGCCAGCAGTCCGCCAGGGGTATCCACCGGGGAGCTGTTTTTT.

The chain recombines TRBV28 with TRBJ2-7, with D tentatively TRBD1 (6 bases). In germline, CDR1 is MDHEN, CDR2 SYDVKM. The CDR3 has 14 amino acids. Trimming took 3 bases from V and 2 from J, leaving 11 bases between them. The CDR3 loop is CASSLGTRTYEQYF. In DNA form, the CDR3 reads TGTGCCAGCAGTTTGGGGACACGGACCTACGAGCAGTACTTC.

This clone was counted between two and nine times. The gene calls are TRBV4-2 and TRBJ2-5; 8 nucleotides match TRBD1. The CDR3 has 15 residues. V lost 4 bases and J lost 5; bases outside the gene matches: 9. The germline V gene has CDR1 LGHNA and CDR2 YNFKEQ. CDR3 coding DNA: TGTGCCAGCAGCCCCGGACAGGGAGATGAGGAGACCCAGTACTTC. Its protein product is CASSPGQGDEETQYF.

The table lists this clone with a count of one. This chain uses TRBV27 with TRBJ2-7, with 7 bases identical to TRBD1. J gave up 2 bases and V 3 bases, and 1 base lay outside the gene matches. This CDR3 has 13 amino acids. The V gene's germline CDR1 is MNHEY and CDR2 SMNVEV (reference sequence). The CDR3 sequence is CASSLDRTYEQYF. For the CDR3, the DNA is TGTGCCAGCAGTTTGGACAGGACCTACGAGCAGTACTTC.

This clone was counted between two and nine times. The chain recombines TRBV5-1 with TRBJ1-1, with 9 bases matching TRBD1. The CDR3 totals 14 residues. CDR1 SGHRS and CDR2 YFSETQ come from the germline V gene. V shed 6 bases, J shed 4 bases, and the junction held 7 bases outside the gene matches. The CDR3, as DNA: TGCGCCAGCACTGAGGACAGGGGTGGCACTGAAGCTTTCTTT. This sequence encodes CASTEDRGGTEAFF. The full variable domain, in which reference TRBV5-1 and TRBJ1-1 provide the parts outside the CDR3, is KAGVTQTPRYLIKTRGQQVTLSCSPISGHRSVSWYQQTPGQGLQFLFEYFSETQRNKGNFPGRFSGRQFSNSRSEMNVSTLELGDSALYLCASTEDRGGTEAFFGQGTRLTVV.

The CDR3 DNA is TGCGCCAGCAGCTTGGGGGTCAAGCAAACAGATACGCAGTATTTT. Translation gives CASSLGVKQTDTQYF. The genes are TRBV5-1 and TRBJ2-3; D is uncertain. V was shortened by 0 bases and J by 3 bases, with 11 bases between the two germline ends. Germline V gene data show CDR1 as SGHRS and CDR2 as YFSETQ. The CDR3 is 15 residues long. The whole variable domain, remainder taken from reference TRBV5-1 and TRBJ2-3, is KAGVTQTPRYLIKTRGQQVTLSCSPISGHRSVSWYQQTPGQGLQFLFEYFSETQRNKGNFPGRFSGRQFSNSRSEMNVSTLELGDSALYLCASSLGVKQTDTQYFGPGTRLTVL.

CDR3 protein: CASSLWSSGGANEQFF. The CDR3 bases are TGTGCCAGCAGCTTATGGTCTAGCGGGGGGGCAAATGAGCAGTTCTTC. The gene calls are TRBV7-2 and TRBJ2-1; 12 bases match TRBD2. Germline V gives CDR1 SGHTA, CDR2 FQGNSA. The CDR3 has 16 residues. Germline trimming cut 2 bases from V and 7 bases from J; bases unmatched to any gene: 6.

This chain uses TRBV6-5 with TRBJ1-3, with D unclear. Trimming stripped 6 bases from V and 4 bases from J, with 13 bases between. The CDR3 contains 14 residues. Germline CDR1 MNHEY, CDR2 SVGAGI. DNA of the CDR3: TGTGCCAGCAGCCCCGGTTGGGTCGGAAACACCATATATTTT. Its translation is CASSPGWVGNTIYF.

The sample holds one count of this clone. The gene calls are TRBV15 and TRBJ2-7, with D perhaps being TRBD1 or TRBD2 (5 bases each). The CDR3 has 14 amino acids. Germline lookup yields CDR1 LNHNV and CDR2 YYDKDF (reference sequence). V shed 1 base and J shed 3 bases, with 10 bases lying between them. CDR3: CATSRGGSGYEQYF. The CDR3 nucleotides are TGTGCCACCAGCAGAGGGGGGAGCGGCTACGAGCAGTACTTC.

The V gene is TRBV2, the J gene TRBJ2-5; no firm D call. The CDR3 loop spans 14 amino acids. Trimming left V 6 bases short and J 4 bases short, with 15 bases between. Per germline, CDR1 SNHLY and CDR2 FYNNEI. CDR3 sequence reads: CASRSEGGSETQYF. For the CDR3, the DNA is TGTGCCAGCAGGTCCGAAGGTGGGTCAGAGACCCAGTACTTC.

This chain uses TRBV19 with TRBJ1-2; 10 nucleotides align to TRBD1. Germline CDR1 is LNHDA and CDR2 is SQIVND (reference sequence). The CDR3 spans 15 residues. V trimming: 5 bases; J trimming: 8 bases; junction bases outside the gene matches: 11. CDR3 nucleotide sequence: TGTGCCAGTAGTGCCCCGGGACAGGGGATTGGCGGCTACACCTTC. Translating gives CASSAPGQGIGGYTF.

The V gene is TRBV27, the J gene TRBJ1-5; D is unclear. Germline V gene data show CDR1 as MNHEY and CDR2 as SMNVEV (reference sequence). There are 13 residues in the CDR3. V was clipped by 0 bases and J by 4 bases, with 4 bases between them. The CDR3 loop reads CASSLSPNQPQHF. Here the CDR3 DNA reads TGTGCCAGCAGTTTATCACCAAATCAGCCCCAGCATTTT.

The chain employs TRBV6-1 and TRBJ2-3; 7 nucleotides align to TRBD1. The CDR3 is 14 residues long. Germline loops: CDR1 MNHNS, CDR2 SASEGT. Germline trimming cut 4 bases from V and 5 bases from J; bases unmatched to any gene: 6. The CDR3 protein is CASSVLGGEDTQYF. DNA of the CDR3: TGTGCCAGCAGTGTTTTAGGGGGCGAAGATACGCAGTATTTT.

A few counts support this clone. The rearrangement joins TRBV4-1 to TRBJ1-2; maybe TRBD1 (6 bases). The germline V gene has CDR1 MGHRA and CDR2 YSYEKL. Deletions cut 3 bases from V and 8 bases from J, with 10 bases between. The CDR3 runs to 12 residues. In nucleotides, the CDR3 is TGCGCCAGCAGCCAGGAGGGGGTCGGCTACACCTTC. It translates to CASSQEGVGYTF.

The chain recombines TRBV6-5 with TRBJ2-5; TRBD2 aligns across 8 bases. This CDR3 comprises 14 residues. After removal of 6 bases from V and 5 bases from J, the junction contained 8 bases not matched to a gene. Germline V lookup: CDR1 MNHEY, CDR2 SVGAGI. The CDR3, as DNA: TGTGCCAGCAGAAAGTTTGCGGGGGGCGAGACCCAGTACTTC. This sequence encodes CASRKFAGGETQYF.